This T cell receptor beta chain is from a study of identifying expanded T cells in peripheral blood. Overall study results and limits: Clone count variance between roughly two-week samples rose with total template count.

Here immunoSEQ multiplex PCR was the method, and the copy in TCRdb shows in-frame clones only, minus some. Seen here are about 74,000 clones, just under 85% observed once, and the top ten hold 15% to 20%. Collection occurred without any documented infections or immune events in donors. Germline lookup yields CDR1 LGHNT and CDR2 FRNRAP. V dropped 1 base and J dropped 3 bases, with 1 base sitting between them. The CDR3 totals 12 residues. About this clone: Its target is unknown.

J is TRBJ1-5 and V is TRBV12-5, with unresolved D. The sequenced material came from blood. This TCR derives from a person aged 18 to 75 in good health. CDR3 DNA sequence: TGTGCTAGTGGTTTGGACAATCAGCCCCAGCATTTT. It translates to CASGLDNQPQHF. The variable domain in full, with the rest retrieved from reference TRBV12-5 and TRBJ1-5, is DARVTQTPRHKVTEMGQEVTMRCQPILGHNTVFWYRQTMMQGLELLAYFRNRAPLDDSGMPKDRFSAEMPDATLATLKIQPSEPRDSAVYFCASGLDNQPQHFGDGTRLSIL.